This TCR beta chain was identified during a study of T cells in Graves' hyperthyroidism and ophthalmopathy (dated by TCRdb to the late 2010s). Notes on the research overall: Peripheral blood was collected at initial diagnosis, before any treatment. To identify TCR V-J signatures that set the groups apart, the researchers used a discovery cohort of more than 95 patients, made up of 40 to 45 with Graves' ophthalmopathy and about 59 with stable Graves' hyperthyroidism. An independent validation cohort of under 20 hyperthyroidism patients and about 16 patients who later progressed to ophthalmopathy tested prospective prediction of ophthalmopathy. For training and testing, the 110 or so patients in the discovery cohort were randomly divided in a 7:3 ratio. Thyroid tissue and blood T-cell repertoires from about six Graves' hyperthyroidism patients were also compared in the study. Once sampling was done, hyperthyroidism patients were given methimazole at a starting dose of 30 mg daily, whereas ophthalmopathy patients were given high-dose intravenous methylprednisolone. The paper describes TCR Vbeta CDR3 sequencing of 130 to 150 peripheral blood samples, made up of approximately 40 ophthalmopathy patients, around 73 hyperthyroidism patients and about 17 progressor patients.

Graves' hyperthyroidism was defined as stable when no progression to ophthalmopathy occurred over 18 months of follow-up. Hyperthyroidism patients were aged 18 to 65 years and newly diagnosed, with disease duration of less than 2 months. Patients with uncontrolled infections, other autoimmune diseases, pregnancy or lactation were excluded. Diagnoses were established on the basis of clinical symptoms, serum thyroxine and TRAb, thyroid ultrasound, and orbital computed tomography. PBMCs were separated from under 11 ml of fresh peripheral blood using Ficoll-Paque density gradient centrifugation. Trizol reagent was used to extract total RNA, and RNA quality was then checked on an Agilent 2100 Bioanalyzer. Results and caveats for the whole study, not just this receptor: No statistical method was used to set the sample size in advance, and investigators knew the group allocation. In validation, the model predicted progression to ophthalmopathy with 65% to 71% sensitivity and less than 80% specificity, a median of roughly seven months before onset. In cross-validation, a model built on a 13 V-J signature told ophthalmopathy apart from stable hyperthyroidism with approximately 90% sensitivity and roughly 82% specificity, and in testing the same model reached 80%/75%. Most expanded thyroid clonotypes (frequency above 0.001) were also detected in blood, suggesting blood repertoires may reflect thyroid immune responses.

From a lookup of the germline V gene, CDR1 and CDR2 are SGHVS and FQNEAQ. Between the V and J ends, shortened by 1 base and 1 base respectively, the junction contains 5 bases. The CDR3 holds 14 amino acids from the cysteine to the phenylalanine. CDR3 DNA only is kept here, 42 bases in frame from base 1. This clonotype was detected many times. Its antigen target is currently unknown. The record has no base qualities; no much larger clone is one base away. Amplification of TCR beta CDR3 regions was carried out from RNA transcripts. The first round of RT-PCR for the TCR CDR3 was performed with the HTBI primer set and the Qiagen OneStep RT-PCR kit. A second multiplex PCR round built the libraries, followed by size selection and purification. Paired-end sequencing of the libraries was performed with 100 bp reads on an Illumina HiSeq2000. Processing in the source paper ran as follows. SOAPnuke was used to process the raw data, removing reads that contained adapters or uncalled bases, had a mean Phred below 15, or lacked an exact match to the constant primer or identifier. COPE v1.2.5 was used to merge high-quality paired reads, and clonotypes were defined as unique nucleotide sequences. MiTCR v1.1 was used to align the clonotypes against IMGT TRBV, TRBD and TRBJ reference segments. The analysis included only V-J combinations with a frequency above 0.0001, which together covered more than 99% of the repertoires. The TCS score was defined as the ratio of F50 (clonal expansion) to E x V (chaos), calculated using BLOSUM62-based TCRdist between CDR3 peptides within each V-J. Welch's t-statistics and random forest reduced roughly 530 V-J features to about 12, which were used in a naive Bayes classifier (R e1071). Thyroid-blood repertoire similarity was quantified with the Morisita-Horn index. Clones were called with MiXCR by TCRdb after fastp trimmed the public reads at Q25, and only in-frame beta chains were retained. For every CDR3 protein sequence, its rows merge into one entry that carries the most common genes and DNA. None of the V and J calls come from the authors' own analysis; TCRdb made them. Present in this sample are some 800,000 distinct CDR3 sequences, 38% of which were seen just once. The ten largest clones capture approximately 8.7% of the sample.

The TCR was taken from a man aged 18 to 29 with Graves' hyperthyroidism. Sequencing was carried out using blood. The chain links TRBV7-8 with TRBJ1-5, with no D gene named confidently. This receptor has the CDR3 CASSLVSSNQPQHF. In nucleotides, the sequence is TGTGCCAGCAGCTTAGTGTCCAGCAATCAGCCCCAGCATTTT.